At least ten counts were recorded for the clone carrying this T cell receptor (beta chain). Antigen specificity is unknown. TCRdb itself ran the 5' RACE reads through MiXCR, one entry per CDR3 protein. The table shows roughly 30,000 distinct CDR3 sequences, with over 20% occurring only once. Germline CDR1 reads WSHSY; CDR2 reads SAAADI. Trimming at V came to 6 bases and at J to 3 bases, leaving 5 bases not matched to a gene. This CDR3 has 14 residues. Tregs were sorted as CD4+CD25+CD127-/low cells. General observations from the study: In terms of TCR gene usage, tumor memory CD4+ T cells clustered together with blood and lymph node memory CD4+ cells, as well as with lymph node naive CD4+ cells.

The chain links TRBV10-2 to TRBJ2-7, with 10 nucleotides matching TRBD2. The source material was tumor-infiltrating Tregs sorted from the breast tumor. The clonotype originates from a female donor with breast cancer. CDR3 DNA: TGCGCCAGCAGGGCTAGCGGGGGTCTCTACGAGCAGTACTTC. Its protein product is CASRASGGLYEQYF.